The clone carrying this T cell receptor beta chain appeared once. Its antigen is not identified. This record belongs to a study of CD8+ T cells in alopecia areata. General study points: Scalp sample data also include resident alphabeta T cells from normal skin.

The CDR3 is 17 amino acids. J was trimmed by 1 base and V by 1 base; bases with no gene match: 5. Germline lookup yields CDR1 LGHNA and CDR2 YNFKEQ. Individuals with alopecia areata gave both lesional scalp punch biopsies and peripheral blood for collection. Reverse transcribed after extraction, RNA yielded cDNA as the sequencing template. This table comes from immunoSEQ multiplex PCR, and its TCRdb copy is limited to in-frame clones, with some not included. In the table there are over 30,000 clones, about three quarters of which are singletons. The chain employs TRBV4-2 and TRBJ2-5; 11 bases fit TRBD2. This TCR derives from a human donor with alopecia areata. The sequencing sample was made of NKG2D-low CD8+ T cells sorted from blood. As DNA, the CDR3 is TGTGCCAGCAGCCAAGTAACTAGCGGGAGATTCCAAGAGACCCAGTACTTC. It is translated as CASSQVTSGRFQETQYF.